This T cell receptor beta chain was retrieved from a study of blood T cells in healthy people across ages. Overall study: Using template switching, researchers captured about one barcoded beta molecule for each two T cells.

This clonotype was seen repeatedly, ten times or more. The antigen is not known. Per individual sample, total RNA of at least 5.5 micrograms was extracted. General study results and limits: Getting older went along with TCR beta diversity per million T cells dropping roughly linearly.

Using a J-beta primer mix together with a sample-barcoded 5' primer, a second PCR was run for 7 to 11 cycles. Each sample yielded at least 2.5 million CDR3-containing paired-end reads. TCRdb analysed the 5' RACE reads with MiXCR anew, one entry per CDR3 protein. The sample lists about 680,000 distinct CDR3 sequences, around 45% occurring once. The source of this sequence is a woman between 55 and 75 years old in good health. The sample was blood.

As DNA, the CDR3 is TGCAGTGCAGATCGGCCGACCGAGCAGTACTTC. Encoded protein: CSADRPTEQYF. The chain carries TRBV20-1 and TRBJ2-7; no clear D gene. The CDR3 spans 11 residues. Deletions cut 6 bases from V and 6 bases from J, with 12 bases between. In germline, CDR1 is DFQATT, CDR2 SNEGSKA (reference sequence).